This T cell receptor beta chain was sequenced during a study of T cell responses to AZD1222 COVID-19 vaccine. Study-level findings and limits: Donors skewed white British and female; clonal diversity was possibly underestimated. The repertoires were collected only after the peak T cell response.

A word on this clone: Its antigen remains unknown.

The table came from immunoSEQ multiplex PCR; TCRdb's copy has only in-frame clones and leaves some out. The table has around 66,000 clones, roughly 87% seen once. With 8 bases clipped from V and 7 bases from J, the junction kept 5 bases outside the gene matches. Germline V gene sequence: CDR1 MDHEN, CDR2 SYDVKM. This CDR3 region has 12 residues. The chain links TRBV28 to TRBJ2-1; 7 nucleotides align to TRBD1. The source is an adult in good health. This sample comprised peripheral blood, obtained on day 0 of AZD1222 vaccination. DNA for the CDR3: TGTGCCAGCGGTGACAGGGTAAATGAGCAGTTCTTC. Translation gives CASGDRVNEQFF.